The source of this TCR beta chain is a study of radiation and T cells in renal cell carcinoma. Indicated time point: baseline pretreatment blood. Treatment: 15 Gy SBRT to primary tumor, nephrectomy 4 weeks later. Blood was sampled at baseline, 2 weeks and 4 weeks after SBRT. The tumor was a clear cell renal cell carcinoma. Measured with immunoSEQ multiplex PCR; TCRdb has only the in-frame clones, and not every one. The sample holds around 94,000 clones, approximately 86% seen once. The table lists this clone with a count of one. Germline V gene data show CDR1 as MNHEY and CDR2 as SVGAGI. V was cut by 6 bases and J by 6 bases, with 18 bases left in between. The CDR3 is 15 amino acids.

The TCR was taken from a man aged 50-59 years with renal cell carcinoma. The chain has TRBV6-5 and TRBJ1-5; a possible D gene is TRBD1 (5 bases). Specimen: blood, collected from a patient whose treatment included radiotherapy and nephrectomy. The CDR3 sequence: CASRGTPSQGQPQHF. CDR3 sequence (DNA): TGTGCCAGCAGGGGGACTCCGAGTCAAGGTCAGCCCCAGCATTTT.